This TCR beta chain was identified in a study of T cell changes during pregnancy in multiple sclerosis. The data were produced by immunoSEQ multiplex PCR, yet TCRdb's version contains in-frame clones alone and is incomplete. Among some 25,000 clones, about 88% were seen once, and the ten largest hold 0.74%. This CDR3 has 13 residues. The germline V and J ends were trimmed by 3 bases and 4 bases, with 9 bases remaining between them. Looked up from germline, CDR1 is SGHTA and CDR2 is FQGNSA. This receptor was obtained from a female donor in good health, enrolled as a control in a pregnancy study. The input for sequencing was CD4+ T cells from peripheral blood mononuclear cells, taken in the first trimester of pregnancy. The chain employs TRBV7-2 and TRBJ1-1; tentative D call: TRBD1 (5 bases). In DNA, the CDR3 is TGTGCCAGCAGCTTTCAGGGCGGCACTGAAGCTTTCTTT. Translating gives CASSFQGGTEAFF. Together with reference TRBV7-2 and TRBJ1-1, the CDR3 gives the full variable domain: GAGVSQSPSNKVTEKGKDVELRCDPISGHTALYWYRQSLGQGLEFLIYFQGNSAPDKSGLPSDRFSAERTGGSVSTLTIQRTQQEDSAVYLCASSFQGGTEAFFGQGTRLTVV.